In its sample, the clone carrying this T cell receptor beta chain ranks as medium-sized. Its cognate antigen is unknown. This record belongs to a study of OX40 agonist ivuxolimab in advanced cancers. Study findings and constraints: At doses 0.1 to 3.0 mg/kg, CD4+ and CD8+ clones expanded.

The CDR3 has 16 amino acids. Germline CDR1 reads SGHRS; CDR2 reads YFSETQ. V lost 0 bases, J lost 10 bases, and 22 bases lay in between. The cohort excluded patients with autoimmune disease history or systemic immunosuppression. TCRdb's table, derived via immunoSEQ multiplex PCR, lists solely in-frame clones and lacks some. The sample records tens of thousands of clones, under 95% being singletons. The receptor was isolated from an adult with an advanced solid tumor such as melanoma, head and neck, liver or kidney cancer. The V gene is TRBV5-1, the J gene TRBJ1-1; no clear D gene. Material: CD4+ or CD8+ T cells sorted from blood, obtained in a trial of the OX40 agonist ivuxolimab. The CDR3 protein is CASSLEVALPSGGAFF. The CDR3 DNA reads as TGCGCCAGCAGCTTGGAGGTGGCACTCCCATCGGGCGGAGCTTTCTTT.